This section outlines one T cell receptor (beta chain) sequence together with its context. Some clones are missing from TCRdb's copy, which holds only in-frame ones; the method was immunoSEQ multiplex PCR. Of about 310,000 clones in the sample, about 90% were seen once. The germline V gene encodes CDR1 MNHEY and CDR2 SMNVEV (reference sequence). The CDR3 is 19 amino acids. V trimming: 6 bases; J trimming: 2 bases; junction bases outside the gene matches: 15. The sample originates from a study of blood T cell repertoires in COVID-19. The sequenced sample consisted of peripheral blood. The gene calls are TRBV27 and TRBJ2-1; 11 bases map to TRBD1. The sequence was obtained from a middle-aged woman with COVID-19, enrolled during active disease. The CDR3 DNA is TGTGCCAGCAGATCGAGCGGACAGGGGGCGCATCAGGCCTACAATGAGCAGTTCTTC. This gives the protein CASRSSGQGAHQAYNEQFF.